These 17 T cell receptor beta chains share one sample of origin, sequenced in a study of blood T cell repertoires in COVID-19. Profiling relied on immunoSEQ multiplex PCR, and the TCRdb table lists in-frame clones only, not all of them. The table shows over 250,000 clones, with around 82% occurring only once. Sequences were obtained from peripheral blood. The receptor source for this set is a woman between 45 and 60 years old who had recovered from COVID-19.

This clone was picked up one time. This chain joins TRBV14 and TRBJ1-5; D not resolved. Trimming shortened V by 0 bases and J by 5 bases, and 14 bases separated the two germline ends. The CDR3 totals 16 residues. Germline V gene lookup returns CDR1 SGHDN and CDR2 FVKESK. The CDR3 protein is CASSQDRPKSDQPQHF. CDR3 nucleotide sequence: TGTGCCAGCAGCCAAGATCGCCCCAAGTCGGATCAGCCCCAGCATTTT.

This clone was found once. The sample contains more than one DNA sequence encoding this CDR3. This chain uses TRBV28 with TRBJ2-5; tentatively, D is TRBD2 (6 bases). Trimming left V 6 bases short and J 1 base short, with 9 bases between. From germline, CDR1 is MDHEN and CDR2 SYDVKM. This CDR3 spans 13 amino acids. CDR3 DNA sequence: TGTGCCAGCAGGACGGGACTCCAAGAGACCCAGTACTTC. Residues: CASRTGLQETQYF. Variable domain in full (rest from reference TRBV28 and TRBJ2-5): DVKVTQSSRYLVKRTGEKVFLECVQDMDHENMFWYRQDPGLGLRLIYFSYDVKMKEKGDIPEGYSVSREKKERFSLILESASTNQTSMYLCASRTGLQETQYFGPGTRLLVL.

The CDR3 loop reads CASSPKQGNYGYTF. The CDR3, as DNA: TGTGCCAGCAGTCCCAAACAGGGTAACTATGGCTACACCTTC. This chain connects TRBV27 to TRBJ1-2, with D possibly matching TRBD1 (6 bases). The CDR3 contains 14 residues. Trimming took off 5 bases at V and 1 base at J, with 11 bases between the two ends. Looked up from germline, CDR1 is MNHEY and CDR2 is SMNVEV (reference sequence).

The J gene is TRBJ2-1, the V gene TRBV30; 10 nucleotides line up with TRBD2. This CDR3 contains 18 residues. The germline V gene has CDR1 GTSNPN and CDR2 SVGIG (reference sequence). Trimming at V came to 2 bases and at J to 1 base, leaving 11 bases not matched to a gene. The CDR3: CAWSTKLAGRGSYNEQFF. CDR3 bases: TGTGCCTGGAGTACAAAACTAGCGGGGCGAGGTTCCTACAATGAGCAGTTCTTC. The whole variable domain, remainder taken from reference TRBV30 and TRBJ2-1, is SQTIHQWPATLVQPVGSPLSLECTVEGTSNPNLYWYRQAAGRGLQLLFYSVGIGQISSEVPQNLSASRPQDRQFILSSKKLLLSDSGFYLCAWSTKLAGRGSYNEQFFGPGTRLTVL.

V gene TRBV7-8 combines with J gene TRBJ2-5; 15 positions agree with TRBD2. The CDR3 is 16 amino acids. Germline V gives CDR1 SGHVS, CDR2 FQNEAQ. Trimming removed 0 bases from V and 5 bases from J; junction bases left unmatched: 1. CDR3 in amino acids: CASSLAGTSGRETQYF. In DNA, the CDR3 is TGTGCCAGCAGCTTAGCGGGGACTAGCGGGAGGGAGACCCAGTACTTC.

The table lists this clone with a count of one. The rearrangement joins TRBV24-1 to TRBJ1-3, with D tentatively TRBD1 (5 bases). CDR1 is KGHDR, CDR2 SFDVKD, per germline. V was clipped by 2 bases and J by 4 bases, with 11 bases between them. The CDR3 spans 15 residues. This CDR3 reads CATSDSTVTGNTIYF. The CDR3 DNA reads TGTGCCACCAGTGATTCGACAGTGACAGGAAACACCATATATTTT.

The rearrangement uses TRBV19 and TRBJ2-7, with TRBD1 matching 9 bases. Germline CDR1 is LNHDA and CDR2 is SQIVND (reference sequence). The length of the CDR3 is 14 residues. V was pared by 6 bases and J by 4 bases, with 7 bases of the junction left unmatched. CDR3 in DNA: TGTGCCAGTAGCTCCGGGACAGGGAGATACGAGCAGTACTTC. It translates to CASSSGTGRYEQYF.

This clone appeared once. Other DNA sequences from this sample encode an identical CDR3 as well. The chain is built from TRBV28 and TRBJ1-2; no reliable D call. The CDR3 totals 14 residues. V was cut by 6 bases and J by 4 bases, with 15 bases left in between. The V gene's germline CDR1 is MDHEN and CDR2 SYDVKM. CDR3 region: CASSPSRLGYGYTF. The DNA of the CDR3 is TGTGCCAGCAGCCCTTCCCGACTGGGCTATGGCTACACCTTC.

The chain joins TRBV18 to TRBJ2-1, with TRBD2 matching 8 bases. J was trimmed by 2 bases and V by 6 bases; bases with no gene match: 12. From germline, CDR1 is KGHSH and CDR2 LQKENI. The CDR3 is made up of 17 amino acids. The CDR3 coding sequence is TGTGCCAGCTCGCCTATAACGTTGCGGGGGGCCTACAATGAGCAGTTCTTC. It is translated as CASSPITLRGAYNEQFF.

The chain has TRBV29-1 and TRBJ2-1, with D uncertain. CDR3 length equals 15 residues. V dropped 7 bases and J dropped 0 bases, with 16 bases sitting between them. CDR1 and CDR2 (germline): SQVTM, ANQGSEA. Here the CDR3 DNA reads TGCAGCGCCGACAACAGTTACCGCTCCTACAATGAGCAGTTCTTC. This translates into CSADNSYRSYNEQFF.

The genes are TRBV7-8 and TRBJ1-1; D is ambiguous. The CDR3 length is 18 residues. CDR1 is SGHVS and CDR2 is FQNEAQ in the germline V gene. The V and J ends lost 2 bases and 0 bases respectively, with 19 bases between them. DNA for the CDR3: TGTGCCAGCAGCTTAATAAGCAGTGGGCGAAGGTTGAACACTGAAGCTTTCTTT. It specifies CASSLISSGRRLNTEAFF.

The rearrangement uses TRBV6-5 and TRBJ2-7, with D possibly TRBD2 on 5 matching bases. The CDR3 contains 14 residues. Trimming removed 0 bases from V and 3 bases from J, with 9 bases in between. In germline, CDR1 is MNHEY, CDR2 SVGAGI. The CDR3 protein is CASSYSTGFYEQYF. In DNA, the CDR3 is TGTGCCAGCAGTTACTCCACGGGGTTCTACGAGCAGTACTTC.

This chain uses TRBV6-5 with TRBJ1-2; TRBD1 matches 9 bases. From germline, CDR1 is MNHEY and CDR2 SVGAGI. V gave up 5 bases and J gave up 12 bases; unmatched junction bases: 13. This CDR3 is 14 amino acids long. For the CDR3, the DNA is TGTGCCAGCAGTCAAAATGGGGGACAGGGACCAAACACCTTC. Translation: CASSQNGGQGPNTF.

The genes are TRBV4-2 and TRBJ1-2; D may be TRBD1 (5 bases). CDR1 and CDR2 (germline): LGHNA, YNFKEQ. CDR3 length: 17 residues. Trimming shortened V by 0 bases and J by 3 bases, and 17 bases separated the two germline ends. CDR3 amino acids: CASSQDWQGGIHYGYTF. In DNA form, the CDR3 reads TGTGCCAGCAGCCAAGATTGGCAGGGAGGAATACACTATGGCTACACCTTC.

The V gene is TRBV7-9, the J gene TRBJ2-2, with 7 bases lining up with TRBD2. The CDR3 is 14 residues long. Looked up from germline, CDR1 is SEHNR and CDR2 is FQNEAQ (reference sequence). V lost 4 bases to trimming and J lost 6 bases; unmatched junction nucleotides: 5. The CDR3 loop is CASSWGGGSGELFF. CDR3 sequence (DNA): TGTGCCAGCAGCTGGGGGGGAGGCTCCGGGGAGCTGTTTTTT.

V and J are TRBV7-3 and TRBJ2-2; the match to TRBD2 covers 9 bases. Germline V gives CDR1 SGHTA, CDR2 FQGTGA. The CDR3 runs to 15 residues. The V and J ends lost 5 bases and 1 base, in that order; junction bases with no gene match: 2. The CDR3 DNA sequence: TGTGCCAGCAGCCTTAGCGGGGGGAACACCGGGGAGCTGTTTTTT. The encoded protein is CASSLSGGNTGELFF.

This chain uses TRBV7-2 with TRBJ1-2, with 8 bases fitting TRBD1. Germline CDR1 and CDR2: SGHTA and FQGNSA. The ends lost 0 bases at V and 4 bases at J; junction bases unmatched: 13. The CDR3 has 18 amino acids. The CDR3 is CASSLAGARTGILYGYTF. The DNA for the CDR3 is TGTGCCAGCAGCTTAGCGGGGGCCCGGACAGGGATCCTCTATGGCTACACCTTC.